What follows describes a single T cell receptor (beta chain). This record comes from a study of T cells after yellow fever vaccination. TCRdb used MiXCR to reprocess the 5' RACE reads, holding one entry per CDR3 protein. This repertoire shows around 260,000 distinct CDR3 sequences, roughly 5.2% found once; its top ten account for less than 3.5%. The trim removed 4 bases at V and 8 bases at J, leaving 3 bases unmatched. Germline CDR1 is SGHAT and CDR2 is FQNNGV. The CDR3 spans 15 residues. The material sequenced was CD4+ T cells sorted from PBMCs, taken on the day of the yellow fever booster vaccination. This chain links TRBV11-2 with TRBJ2-3; 16 bases map to TRBD2. The source is a man aged 18 to 35 who received the YFV17D yellow fever vaccine. The CDR3 DNA is TGTGCCAGCAGCTCGGGACTAGCGGGGGGGCCTACGCAGTATTTT. It translates to CASSSGLAGGPTQYF.